The TCR beta chain described here comes from a study of blood T cell repertoires in COVID-19. Generated by immunoSEQ multiplex PCR, the TCRdb table keeps only in-frame clones and is missing some. This repertoire shows just under 95,000 clones, under 90% found once; its top ten account for 19%. Losses at the gene ends were 8 bases for V and 5 bases for J; bases not matched to a gene: 17. Germline V CDR1 and CDR2: SNHLY, FYNNEI. The CDR3 is 16 amino acids. Sequenced input: peripheral blood. This chain links TRBV2 with TRBJ2-7, with 8 nucleotides matching TRBD2. The clonotype was recovered from a human donor in a cohort sampled during active COVID-19. CDR3: CASRSGVAGSRNEQYF. DNA for the CDR3: TGTGCCAGCCGGTCCGGGGTAGCGGGATCAAGGAACGAGCAGTACTTC.